One sample yielded the 24 T cell receptor beta chains listed below, sequenced in a study of T cells in Graves' hyperthyroidism and ophthalmopathy. Researchers amplified the TCR beta CDR3 regions from RNA transcripts. Initially, a first-round RT-PCR of the TCR CDR3 employed the HTBI primer set. TCRdb independently ran MiXCR on the multiplex PCR reads; one entry per CDR3 protein. The data show about 660,000 distinct CDR3 sequences, 45% seen once. The specimen sequenced was peripheral blood or thyroid tissue (not recorded which). The receptors originated from an adult man with Graves' disease, either hyperthyroidism or ophthalmopathy (not recorded which).

Worth noting for this clonotype: The germline gene is not matched at one end of the junction; a read error may be the cause. The gene calls are TRBV7-9 and TRBJ2-7; D gene uncertain. The CDR3 contains 9 residues. Germline V gives CDR1 SEHNR, CDR2 FQNEAQ (reference sequence). CDR3 loop: CASSHSPLF. The CDR3 DNA reads as TGTGCCAGCAGCCACAGCCCCCTGTTC.

The rearrangement joins TRBV29-1 to TRBJ1-1, with D tentatively TRBD1 (5 bases). Germline loops: CDR1 SQVTM, CDR2 ANQGSEA. The CDR3 is made up of 14 amino acids. V was clipped by 7 bases and J by 0 bases, with 15 bases between them. CDR3 bases: TGCAGCGCCCAGCGGGGGAAAATGAACACTGAAGCTTTCTTT. Translated: CSAQRGKMNTEAFF.

As regards this clonotype: Mismatch with germline at one junction end may stem from a read error. The rearrangement uses TRBV7-3 and TRBJ1-4; D is ambiguous. The CDR3 is 13 amino acids. Germline values: CDR1 SGHTA, CDR2 FQGTGA. This CDR3 reads CASSLLVREKLFF. The CDR3 nucleotides read TGCGCCAGCAGCCTTCTAGTCCGAGAAAAACTGTTTTTT. The whole variable domain, remainder taken from reference TRBV7-3 and TRBJ1-4, is GAGVSQTPSNKVTEKGKYVELRCDPISGHTALYWYRQSLGQGPEFLIYFQGTGAADDSGLPNDRFFAVRPEGSVSTLKIQRTERGDSAVYLCASSLLVREKLFFGSGTQLSVL.

The gene calls are TRBV29-1 and TRBJ1-2; 10 bases are shared with TRBD1. Germline CDR1 and CDR2: SQVTM and ANQGSEA. The CDR3 length is 12 residues. V lost 7 bases, J lost 6 bases, and 5 bases stayed unmatched. The CDR3 sequence: CSGRQGADGYTF. The CDR3 nucleotides read TGCAGCGGCCGACAGGGGGCGGATGGCTACACCTTC.

This clonotype has more than one count but fewer than ten. The V gene is TRBV7-2, the J gene TRBJ1-2; D is undetermined. Germline-derived CDR1 and CDR2 are SGHTA and FQGNSA. Trimming took 3 bases from V and 8 from J, leaving 13 bases between them. The CDR3 is 13 residues long. CDR3 coding DNA: TGTGCCAGCAGCTTGGGTCCGTCGTACGGCTACACCTTC. It translates to CASSLGPSYGYTF.

The chain links TRBV7-8 to TRBJ2-7; tentatively, D is TRBD1 (6 bases). V lost 3 bases and J lost 3, with 9 bases in between. The CDR3 length is 13 residues. Germline V CDR1 and CDR2: SGHVS, FQNEAQ. In nucleotides, the CDR3 is TGTGCCAGCAGCTTTGGACAGAACTACGAGCAGTACTTC. Its translation is CASSFGQNYEQYF. The entire variable domain, with the rest obtained from reference TRBV7-8 and TRBJ2-7, is as follows: GAGVSQSPRYKVAKRGQDVALRCDPISGHVSLFWYQQALGQGPEFLTYFQNEAQLDKSGLPSDRFFAERPEGSVSTLKIQRTQQEDSAVYLCASSFGQNYEQYFGPGTRLTVT.

The chain has TRBV6-1 and TRBJ1-1, with D possibly TRBD1 on 6 matching bases. The germline gives CDR1 MNHNS, CDR2 SASEGT. Trimming pared 3 bases from V and 1 base from J, leaving 12 bases between. There are 15 residues in the CDR3. The CDR3 DNA sequence: TGTGCCAGCAGTGACGCTTGGGGGCCGAACACTGAAGCTTTCTTT. Protein product: CASSDAWGPNTEAFF.

This clonotype was seen a handful of times. The junction shows a germline mismatch at one end, possibly a read error. This chain links TRBV5-8 with TRBJ2-7, with 7 nucleotides matching TRBD1. There are 14 residues in the CDR3. CDR1 is SGHTS and CDR2 is YDEGEE in the germline V gene. As DNA, the CDR3 is TGCGCCAGCAACCAACAGGGGAAGACCTACGAGCAGTACTTC. It translates to CASNQQGKTYEQYF.

The sample holds many counts of this clonotype. The chain carries TRBV25-1 and TRBJ1-3; D is uncertain. The germline V and J ends were trimmed by 4 bases and 0 bases, with 7 bases remaining between them. The germline gives CDR1 MGHDK, CDR2 SYGVNS. The CDR3 has 14 amino acids. The DNA for the CDR3 is TGTGCCAGCAGTGGGGCTAACTCTGGAAACACCATATATTTT. Its translation is CASSGANSGNTIYF.

This chain joins TRBV12-3 or TRBV12-4 and TRBJ2-5; no definite D call. Trimming removed 5 bases from V and 13 bases from J, with 5 bases in between. The length of the CDR3 is 8 residues. In nucleotides, the CDR3 is TGTGCCAGCAGTAACAGGTACTTC. As protein: CASSNRYF.

The sample holds a few counts of this clonotype. The chain uses TRBV7-9 and TRBJ1-3; 7 nucleotides align to TRBD1. The CDR3 contains 14 residues. Germline V lookup: CDR1 SEHNR, CDR2 FQNEAQ (reference sequence). V was pared by 4 bases and J by 2 bases, with 2 bases of the junction left unmatched. For the CDR3, the DNA is TGTGCCAGCAGCTCCCAGGGGGCTGGAAACACCATATATTTT. Translated: CASSSQGAGNTIYF.

The rearrangement uses TRBV7-9 and TRBJ1-5; TRBD1 aligns across 7 bases. The ends lost 6 bases at V and 5 bases at J; junction bases unmatched: 13. CDR3 length: 16 residues. Germline V gene lookup returns CDR1 SEHNR and CDR2 FQNEAQ (reference sequence). The CDR3 is CASSFAVGGDHQPQHF. Written as DNA, the CDR3 is TGTGCCAGCAGTTTTGCGGTAGGGGGCGACCATCAGCCCCAGCATTTT.

The J gene is TRBJ1-2, the V gene TRBV10-3; D is ambiguous. The V gene lost 4 bases and the J gene lost 6 bases, with 12 bases spanning the gap. The CDR3 has 13 residues. Germline V gene sequence: CDR1 ENHRY, CDR2 SYGVKD. CDR3 DNA: TGTGCCATCAGTGTGAAGGGATTCCATGGCTACACCTTC. Amino acid sequence: CAISVKGFHGYTF.

The chain carries TRBV11-1 and TRBJ1-2; D ambiguous. Looked up from germline, CDR1 is SGHAT and CDR2 is FQDESV (reference sequence). Trimming shortened V by 7 bases and J by 8 bases, and 5 bases separated the two germline ends. CDR3 size: 9 residues. CDR3 protein: CASNQGYTF. As DNA, the CDR3 is TGTGCCAGCAACCAGGGCTACACCTTC.

The chain employs TRBV19 and TRBJ1-1, with 8 bases identical to TRBD1. The germline gives CDR1 LNHDA, CDR2 SQIVND (reference sequence). J lost 3 bases, V lost 4 bases, and 7 bases had no gene match. This CDR3 spans 15 amino acids. CDR3 loop: CASSTYRGTDTEAFF. The DNA of the CDR3 is TGTGCCAGTAGTACATACAGGGGGACGGACACTGAAGCTTTCTTT.

This chain links TRBV20-1 with TRBJ2-7, with a possible D match to TRBD2 (6 bases). CDR3 length: 14 amino acids. The germline V gene has CDR1 DFQATT and CDR2 SNEGSKA (reference sequence). V was clipped by 6 bases and J by 6 bases, with 21 bases between them. The CDR3 here is CSARPLGGVGEQYF. The CDR3 region has the DNA TGCAGTGCAAGACCCCTGGGGGGTGTCGGCGAGCAGTACTTC.

This clonotype was observed many times. The chain combines TRBV2 with TRBJ1-1; 7 nucleotides align to TRBD1. V trimming: 6 bases; J trimming: 3 bases; junction bases outside the gene matches: 4. Germline V gives CDR1 SNHLY, CDR2 FYNNEI. The CDR3 has 13 residues. The CDR3 DNA reads TGTGCCAGCAGCGACAGGGTTGACACTGAAGCTTTCTTT. Protein product: CASSDRVDTEAFF.

This clonotype appeared a few times. The V and J genes are TRBV20-1 and TRBJ2-7; either TRBD1 or TRBD2 may fit D (5 bases each). The CDR3 length is 17 residues. Germline lookup yields CDR1 DFQATT and CDR2 SNEGSKA (reference sequence). V lost 4 bases and J lost 2, with 24 bases in between. The CDR3 DNA sequence: TGCAGTGCTACAAGTCTCAACTCCGGGACGGTCGCCTACGAGCAGTACTTC. Translated: CSATSLNSGTVAYEQYF.

This clonotype turned up a few times. The genes are TRBV10-3 and TRBJ1-6; possibly TRBD1 for D (5 bases). The CDR3 length is 14 residues. V was cut by 3 bases and J by 8 bases, with 11 bases left in between. Germline loops: CDR1 ENHRY, CDR2 SYGVKD. The CDR3, as DNA: TGTGCCATCAGTGATCAGGGTGGCCATTCACCCCTCCACTTT. It is translated as CAISDQGGHSPLHF.

This clonotype was seen repeatedly, ten times or more. The chain combines TRBV24-1 with TRBJ2-7; tentative D call: TRBD2 (5 bases). Looked up from germline, CDR1 is KGHDR and CDR2 is SFDVKD. Trimming cost V 0 bases and J 0 bases, with 11 bases left between them. The CDR3 sequence is 16 residues long. CDR3 region: CATSDLRRASSYEQYF. Written as DNA, the CDR3 is TGTGCCACCAGTGATTTGAGGCGGGCGAGCTCCTACGAGCAGTACTTC.

A remark on this clonotype: Given a much more abundant clone one base away, this may be a read error. The rearrangement joins TRBV7-8 to TRBJ1-6; 8 bases match TRBD1. CDR1 SGHVS and CDR2 FQNEAQ come from the germline V gene. The CDR3 runs 15 residues. V trimming: 7 bases; J trimming: 6 bases; junction bases outside the gene matches: 8. The CDR3 is CASTLGQVSNSPLHF. DNA of the CDR3: TGTGCCAGCACCCTGGGACAGGTCTCTAATTCACCCCTCCACTTT.

At least ten counts were recorded for this clonotype. The V gene is TRBV2, the J gene TRBJ1-5; D perhaps matches TRBD1 (5 bases). Trimming stripped 7 bases from V and 0 bases from J, with 10 bases between. CDR1 is SNHLY, CDR2 FYNNEI, per germline. CDR3 length equals 14 residues. The CDR3, as DNA: TGTGCCAGCAACGGGGGACCTAGCAATCAGCCCCAGCATTTT. As protein: CASNGGPSNQPQHF.

The chain joins TRBV4-1 to TRBJ1-4; the D is unclear. The length of the CDR3 is 13 residues. Trimming removed 0 bases at V and 6 bases at J, with 5 bases between. Per germline, CDR1 MGHRA and CDR2 YSYEKL. The CDR3 spells CASSQEWDEKLFF. CDR3 sequence (DNA): TGCGCCAGCAGCCAAGAATGGGATGAAAAACTGTTTTTT.

V and J are TRBV3-1 and TRBJ1-2; D is undetermined. CDR1 is LGHDT and CDR2 is YNNKEL in the germline V gene (reference sequence). This CDR3 comprises 12 residues. V lost 1 base and J lost 5, with 5 bases in between. CDR3 protein: CASSQVWYGYTF. Written as DNA, the CDR3 is TGTGCCAGCAGCCAAGTCTGGTATGGCTACACCTTC.